This T cell receptor beta chain was retrieved from a study of T cells in Graves' hyperthyroidism and ophthalmopathy. Amplification of TCR beta CDR3 regions used RNA as the template. TCR CDR3 regions were first amplified by RT-PCR with HTBI primers. Each CDR3 protein is one row after TCRdb ran MiXCR on the multiplex PCR reads. The table includes fewer than 400,000 distinct CDR3 sequences, around a quarter detected once. Together with thyroid ultrasound, orbital computed tomography, serum thyroxine and TRAb, clinical symptoms were used for diagnoses. Germline V gives CDR1 MNHEY, CDR2 SMNVEV (reference sequence). The CDR3 totals 14 residues. V shed 6 bases and J 6 bases; nucleotides not matched to a gene: 5. Many counts were recorded for this clonotype.

Sequencing used blood. This clonotype originated in a man aged 45-60 years with Graves' hyperthyroidism. The chain couples TRBV27 to TRBJ2-4, with 10 bases that match TRBD1. The CDR3 region is CASSRQGAGNIQYF. CDR3 coding DNA: TGTGCCAGCAGCCGACAGGGGGCCGGAAACATTCAGTACTTC.